The sequence of this TCR beta chain was determined in a study of T cells after yellow fever vaccination. The CDR3 runs to 18 residues. Trimming left V 6 bases short and J 3 bases short, with 26 bases between. From germline, CDR1 is SEHNR and CDR2 FQNEAQ (reference sequence). TCRdb reanalysed the 5' RACE reads using MiXCR and keeps one entry per CDR3 protein. The sample includes around 100,000 distinct CDR3 sequences, approximately 8.4% of them seen just once. There are many counts of this clonotype. The material was CD8+ T cells sorted from PBMCs, obtained 45 days after the yellow fever booster vaccination. V usage is TRBV7-9 and J usage is TRBJ2-5, with D perhaps matching TRBD1 (6 bases). The sequence derives from a man under 40 who received the YFV17D yellow fever vaccine. The CDR3 loop is CASSSPPAPRGREETQYF. The DNA of the CDR3 is TGTGCCAGCAGTTCCCCGCCAGCCCCCAGGGGCCGGGAAGAGACCCAGTACTTC.